This T cell receptor (beta chain) was sequenced for a study of blood T cell repertoires in COVID-19. Background on the study: The cDNA or gDNA used as material had been derived from T cells, B-cell-depleted T cells, or PBMCs.

Germline V CDR1 and CDR2: MGHRA, YSYEKL. Trimming cost V 1 base and J 8 bases, with 21 bases left between them. The length of the CDR3 is 17 residues. Which cohort a participant joined came from the clinical history participants gave. Resolution of symptoms, clearance, or two negative PCRs was present in recovered Cohort 3 donors. The data were produced by immunoSEQ multiplex PCR, yet TCRdb's version contains in-frame clones alone and is incomplete. The table records hundreds of thousands of clones, 86% of them present only once. The clonotype comes from a man in his forties who had recovered from COVID-19. The chain recombines TRBV4-1 with TRBJ2-1; D might be TRBD1 (6 bases). Sequencing was performed on PBMCs or T cells enriched from blood (not recorded which). For the CDR3, the DNA is TGCGCCAGCAGCCAAGGGGGGCCTTTCGTCCGTTCATATGAGCAGTTCTTC. Protein sequence: CASSQGGPFVRSYEQFF.